This T cell receptor beta chain was identified in a study of blood T cells in healthy people across ages. Study-wide results and caveats: It was held that the diversity estimates obtained from one million T cells were underestimates.

V lost 6 bases and J 10 bases, leaving 13 bases between the germline ends. This CDR3 has 13 residues. With a J-beta primer mix and a sample-barcoded 5' primer, a second PCR ran roughly 6 to 11 cycles. From the 5' RACE reads, TCRdb called clonotypes with MiXCR, one entry per CDR3 protein. There are about 1,500,000 distinct CDR3 sequences in the sample; around two fifths occur only once, and 7.9% lies in the top ten. Details on this clonotype: Its specificity is not known.

The chain couples TRBV12-3 or TRBV12-4 to TRBJ1-6, with a tentative D call TRBD1 (5 bases). The TCR sequence derives from a young woman in good health. What was sequenced was blood. CDR3 residues: CASSSGVVSPLHF. The CDR3 bases are TGTGCCAGCAGCTCGGGGGTGGTGTCACCCCTCCACTTT.